This record concerns one T cell receptor (beta chain) sequence. Its target is unknown. This entry is derived from a study of neoadjuvant anti-PD-1 for oral cavity cancer. Study-wide background: Patients without progression received a fourth nivolumab dose around day 43, then surgical resection on days 50-56. Whole-study findings and limits: Each response group had just three patients in TCR analyses.

Most PBMC samples had roughly 0.45 ug input DNA in six replicates. Repertoires were generated with immunoSEQ multiplex PCR, while TCRdb's copy carries only in-frame clones and drops some. The sample includes approximately 13,000 clones, about three quarters of them seen just once. The germline V gene encodes CDR1 WSHSY and CDR2 SAAADI. The CDR3 is 12 residues long. The V gene lost 7 bases and the J gene lost 9 bases, with 15 bases spanning the gap. Time point here: after neoadjuvant nivolumab, at surgical resection. The J gene is TRBJ2-5, the V gene TRBV10-2, with a tentative D call TRBD2 (6 bases). The sample here was PBMCs, taken after nivolumab (anti-PD-1) treatment. This receptor was identified in a person aged 35 to 85 with oral cavity squamous cell carcinoma. This CDR3 is CASTGARGAQYF. The CDR3 bases are TGCGCCAGCACGGGTGCGCGGGGAGCCCAGTACTTC.